Sequencing of this TCR beta chain was carried out in a study of cytomegalovirus exposure and HLA in healthy donors. Notes on this clone: Its target is not known.

The donors comprised healthy bone marrow donors. In the PCR, 60 Vbeta and 13 Jbeta primers were used. The assay was immunoSEQ multiplex PCR, and TCRdb's table has in-frame clones only and misses some. The sample shows 85,000 to 120,000 clones, 71% of them seen only once. Study results and caveats: A later look showed TCR association rates differing by HLA locus, highest for DRB1 and lowest for HLA-C.

Germline V CDR1 and CDR2: SGHVS, FNYEAQ. The CDR3 totals 13 residues. Trimming removed 3 bases at V and 6 bases at J, with 12 bases between. The TCR sequence derives from a female donor in good health and CMV-seronegative. Sequencing was done on a sample of PBMCs. This rearrangement joins TRBV7-6 to TRBJ2-7; a weak D match, TRBD1 (5 bases). In nucleotides, the CDR3 is TGTGCCAGCAGCTTTGGGCTAAGGGGCGAGCAGTACTTC. Its translation is CASSFGLRGEQYF. The full variable domain, rest sourced from reference TRBV7-6 and TRBJ2-7, is GAGVSQSPRYKVTKRGQDVALRCDPISGHVSLYWYRQALGQGPEFLTYFNYEAQQDKSGLPNDRFSAERPEGSISTLTIQRTEQRDSAMYRCASSFGLRGEQYFGPGTRLTVT.